This entry features one T cell receptor (beta chain) sequence. Authors' analysis steps: Estimates of nucleated cell counts were drawn from the amplification of reference gene primers. Sequencing used immunoSEQ multiplex PCR; TCRdb keeps in-frame clones, though not all of them. V and J calls and clone size come straight from that table; D and trimming were deduced from the DNA. The sample has about 380,000 clones; 85% are singletons. The data originate from a study of blood T cell repertoires in COVID-19. Study overall: Donors in the United States, Italy and Spain gave samples during acute or convalescent COVID-19. T cells, B-cell-depleted T cells, or PBMCs supplied cDNA or gDNA.

Per the germline V gene, CDR1 is MRHNA and CDR2 is SNTAGT. This CDR3 comprises 13 residues. V was pared by 6 bases and J by 4 bases, with 12 bases between. This clonotype was sampled from a woman aged 18-35 years with acute or convalescent COVID-19. The sequencing input was peripheral blood. The genes are TRBV6-4 and TRBJ1-1, with D possibly being TRBD1 (5 bases). CDR3 bases: TGTGCCAGCAGACTCAGGGCTGGCACTGAAGCTTTCTTT. Its protein product is CASRLRAGTEAFF.